These 15 T cell receptor beta chains were all obtained from the same sample, sequenced in a study of T cell responses to AZD1222 COVID-19 vaccine (TCRdb year 2021). The time point label corresponds to: about 28 days (+/-7) after the second vaccine dose. Library preparation employed the immunoSEQ multiplex PCR assay. The source is immuneACCESS, and TCRdb retained only in-frame sequences with V and J called. Part of the clones is not carried over; for the studies checked, unresolved V genes explain less than half of this, and the remainder is unexplained. Counted in this sample were about 67,000 clones; 83% of them appeared once. About 6% of the sample is in the top ten clones. Here the sequenced sample was peripheral blood, taken 28 days after the second AZD1222 dose. These receptors were taken from an adult who received the AZD1222 COVID-19 vaccine.

The J gene is TRBJ2-1, the V gene TRBV5-1, with D hard to call. The CDR3 spans 19 residues. The germline V gene has CDR1 SGHRS and CDR2 YFSETQ. V lost 1 base and J 0 bases, leaving 20 bases between the germline ends. CDR3 bases: TGCGCCAGCAGCTTGACCGCGTCGGCACGCCGGAGCTCCTACAATGAGCAGTTCTTC. It encodes CASSLTASARRSSYNEQFF.

The J gene is TRBJ2-1, the V gene TRBV2, with 13 bases fitting TRBD2. There are 16 residues in the CDR3. CDR1 is SNHLY and CDR2 is FYNNEI in the germline V gene. The ends lost 6 bases at V and 2 bases at J; junction bases unmatched: 4. CDR3 sequence reads: CASRATSGGAYNEQFF. The CDR3, as DNA: TGTGCCAGCAGGGCAACTAGCGGGGGGGCCTACAATGAGCAGTTCTTC.

The chain employs TRBV19 and TRBJ2-1, with D possibly being TRBD1 (7 bases). The CDR3 sequence is 15 residues long. Per germline, CDR1 LNHDA and CDR2 SQIVND (reference sequence). V lost 1 base to trimming and J lost 5 bases, with 12 bases between them. As DNA, the CDR3 is TGTGCCAGTAGTATAGTGACAGGGAGGAACAATGAGCAGTTCTTC. Translated: CASSIVTGRNNEQFF.

V and J are TRBV12-3 or TRBV12-4 and TRBJ1-2, with 7 bases identical to TRBD1. The CDR3 spans 12 residues. V gave up 6 bases and J gave up 10 bases; unmatched junction bases: 8. The CDR3 loop is CASSLGDRTYTF. In nucleotides, the CDR3 is TGTGCCAGCAGCTTGGGGGACAGAACCTACACCTTC.

The chain employs TRBV5-1 and TRBJ2-5; D gene ambiguous. CDR3 size: 15 residues. The germline V gene has CDR1 SGHRS and CDR2 YFSETQ. Trimming took off 4 bases at V and 1 base at J, with 14 bases between the two ends. DNA for the CDR3: TGCGCCAGCAGCCCCCAGTCGTGGTCCCAAGAGACCCAGTACTTC. It is translated as CASSPQSWSQETQYF. Looking up the rest from reference TRBV5-1 and TRBJ2-5 gives the full variable domain: KAGVTQTPRYLIKTRGQQVTLSCSPISGHRSVSWYQQTPGQGLQFLFEYFSETQRNKGNFPGRFSGRQFSNSRSEMNVSTLELGDSALYLCASSPQSWSQETQYFGPGTRLLVL.

This chain uses TRBV6-5 with TRBJ1-2; no definite D call. The germline V gene encodes CDR1 MNHEY and CDR2 SVGAGI. This CDR3 is built from 16 residues. The V gene lost 0 bases and the J gene lost 4 bases, with 15 bases spanning the gap. In DNA form, the CDR3 reads TGTGCCAGCAGTTACTCGGGTAGACCCGAGATCTATGGCTACACCTTC. Encoded protein: CASSYSGRPEIYGYTF.

The chain uses TRBV24-1 and TRBJ2-1, with 8 bases matching TRBD1. Germline CDR1 KGHDR, CDR2 SFDVKD. The CDR3 runs to 19 residues. Unmatched junction bases numbered 9, after V lost 0 bases and J lost 0 bases. CDR3 bases: TGTGCCACCAGTGATTTGCCCAGGGGGCGTGGAGGCTCCTACAATGAGCAGTTCTTC. Residues: CATSDLPRGRGGSYNEQFF.

This clone was seen a few times. This chain links TRBV4-3 with TRBJ2-3; tentative D call: TRBD2 (5 bases). CDR1 is LGHNA and CDR2 is YSLEER in the germline V gene. Trimming removed 1 base from V and 2 bases from J, with 13 bases in between. This CDR3 region has 16 residues. The CDR3 sequence is CASSQGNGVFTDTQYF. CDR3 in DNA: TGCGCCAGCAGCCAAGGGAACGGGGTCTTCACAGATACGCAGTATTTT.

This rearrangement joins TRBV7-8 to TRBJ1-3; no definite D call. The CDR3 length is 14 residues. V lost 2 bases, J lost 4 bases, and 9 bases lay in between. The V gene's germline CDR1 is SGHVS and CDR2 FQNEAQ. As DNA, the CDR3 is TGTGCCAGCAGCTTACGATTACAGGGAAACACCATATATTTT. Protein product: CASSLRLQGNTIYF.

This chain uses TRBV7-9 with TRBJ1-4; D ambiguous. V lost 5 bases and J lost 5, with 15 bases in between. Germline CDR1 reads SEHNR; CDR2 reads FQNEAQ (reference sequence). CDR3 length equals 15 residues. The DNA for the CDR3 is TGTGCCAGCAGCACAACCGGGAACTTCAATGAAAAACTGTTTTTT. Amino acids: CASSTTGNFNEKLFF.

The chain couples TRBV9 to TRBJ2-1; perhaps TRBD2 as D (6 bases). V lost 0 bases and J lost 2, with 9 bases in between. The CDR3 has 15 amino acids. Germline loops: CDR1 SGDLS, CDR2 YYNGEE. The CDR3 nucleotides are TGTGCCAGCAGCGTAGGCGGGGTAGCCTACAATGAGCAGTTCTTC. This gives the protein CASSVGGVAYNEQFF. Full variable domain (rest looked up from reference TRBV9 and TRBJ2-1): DSGVTQTPKHLITATGQRVTLRCSPRSGDLSVYWYQQSLDQGLQFLIQYYNGEERAKGNILERFSAQQFPDLHSELNLSSLELGDSALYFCASSVGGVAYNEQFFGPGTRLTVL.

The chain employs TRBV5-1 and TRBJ2-1; 10 nucleotides align to TRBD2. CDR1 and CDR2 (germline): SGHRS, YFSETQ. With 0 bases clipped from V and 2 bases from J, the junction kept 8 bases outside the gene matches. CDR3 length equals 18 residues. Here the CDR3 reads CASSLASSGGTPYNEQFF. The CDR3 bases are TGCGCCAGCAGCTTGGCGAGTAGCGGGGGGACCCCCTACAATGAGCAGTTCTTC.

The chain combines TRBV29-1 with TRBJ1-2; no firm D call. The CDR3 loop spans 11 amino acids. Trimming left V 3 bases short and J 7 bases short, with 9 bases between. Per the germline V gene, CDR1 is SQVTM and CDR2 is ANQGSEA. This chain's CDR3 is CSVERGAGYTF. The CDR3 DNA sequence: TGCAGCGTTGAGCGGGGTGCTGGCTACACCTTC.

The chain couples TRBV19 to TRBJ2-1, with D perhaps TRBD1 (6 bases). This CDR3 is built from 14 residues. V was clipped by 6 bases and J by 4 bases, with 13 bases between them. The germline V gene has CDR1 LNHDA and CDR2 SQIVND (reference sequence). As DNA, the CDR3 is TGTGCCAGTAGAACAGGGCCGAGGTACAATGAGCAGTTCTTC. The encoded protein is CASRTGPRYNEQFF.

This clone was seen only once. The chain links TRBV5-1 to TRBJ1-3; D gene uncertain. This CDR3 contains 16 residues. V lost 0 bases to trimming and J lost 0 bases, with 10 bases between them. Looked up from germline, CDR1 is SGHRS and CDR2 is YFSETQ. CDR3 residues: CASSLDLVPSGNTIYF. The CDR3 bases are TGCGCCAGCAGCTTGGACCTGGTCCCCTCTGGAAACACCATATATTTT.